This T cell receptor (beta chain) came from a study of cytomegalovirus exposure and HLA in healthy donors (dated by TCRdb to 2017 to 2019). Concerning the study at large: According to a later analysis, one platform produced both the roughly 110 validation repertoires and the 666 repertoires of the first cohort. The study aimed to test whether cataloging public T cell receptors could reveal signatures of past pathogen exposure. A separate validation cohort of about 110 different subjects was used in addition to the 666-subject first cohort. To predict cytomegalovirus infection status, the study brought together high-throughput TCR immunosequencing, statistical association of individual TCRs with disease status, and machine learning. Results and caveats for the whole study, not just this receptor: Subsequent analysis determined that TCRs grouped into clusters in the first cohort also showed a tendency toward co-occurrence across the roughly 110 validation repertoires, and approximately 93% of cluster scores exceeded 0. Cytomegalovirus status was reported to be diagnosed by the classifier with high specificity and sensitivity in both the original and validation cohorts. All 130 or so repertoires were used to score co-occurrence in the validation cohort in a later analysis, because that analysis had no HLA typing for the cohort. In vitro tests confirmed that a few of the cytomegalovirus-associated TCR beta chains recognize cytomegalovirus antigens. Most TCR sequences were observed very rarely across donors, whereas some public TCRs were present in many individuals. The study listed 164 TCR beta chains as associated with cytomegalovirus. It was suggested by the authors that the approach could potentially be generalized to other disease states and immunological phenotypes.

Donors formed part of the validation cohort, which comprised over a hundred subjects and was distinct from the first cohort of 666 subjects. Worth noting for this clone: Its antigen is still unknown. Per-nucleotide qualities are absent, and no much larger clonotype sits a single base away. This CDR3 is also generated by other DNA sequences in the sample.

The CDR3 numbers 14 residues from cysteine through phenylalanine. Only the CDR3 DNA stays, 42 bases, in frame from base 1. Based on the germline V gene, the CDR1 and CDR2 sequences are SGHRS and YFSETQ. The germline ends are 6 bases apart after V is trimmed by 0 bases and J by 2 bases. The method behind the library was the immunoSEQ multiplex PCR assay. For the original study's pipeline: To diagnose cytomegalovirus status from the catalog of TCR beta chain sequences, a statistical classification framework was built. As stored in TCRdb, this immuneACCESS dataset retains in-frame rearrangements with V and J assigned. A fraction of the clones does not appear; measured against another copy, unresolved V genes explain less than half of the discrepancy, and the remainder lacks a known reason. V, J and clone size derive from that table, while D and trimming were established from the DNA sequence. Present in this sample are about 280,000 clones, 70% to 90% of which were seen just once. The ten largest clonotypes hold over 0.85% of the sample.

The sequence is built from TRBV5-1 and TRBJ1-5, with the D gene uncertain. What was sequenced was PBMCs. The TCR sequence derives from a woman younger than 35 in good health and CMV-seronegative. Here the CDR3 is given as CASSLDSGNQPQHF. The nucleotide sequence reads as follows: TGCGCCAGCAGCTTGGATAGTGGCAATCAGCCCCAGCATTTT.